These T cell receptor beta chains were read from a single sample in a study of blood T cell repertoires in COVID-19. This table comes from immunoSEQ multiplex PCR, and its TCRdb copy is limited to in-frame clones, with some not included. Of more than 15,000 clones listed, around 90% are singletons. The sequenced sample consisted of peripheral blood. Receptors originate from a human donor in a cohort sampled during active COVID-19. The donor label of this sample is uncertain. The CDR3 runs from the conserved cysteine through the conserved F or W. The D gene is left open where the match is weak. Expanded clones get a size class; other rows say once, few or many, or leave the size out.

D: TRBD1
J: TRBJ1-4
size: NA
V: TRBV7-8
DNA: TGTGCCAGTGGACAGGGTACCCTATCAACTAATGAAAAACTGTTTTTT
CDR3: CASGQGTLSTNEKLFF

D: TRBD1
J: TRBJ1-1
size: NA
V: TRBV5-4
DNA: TGTGCCAGCAGCTTGAGTGCAGGGGGCTGGACTGAAGCTTTCTTT
CDR3: CASSLSAGGWTEAFF

D: NA
J: TRBJ2-5
size: once
V: TRBV3-1/TRBV3-2
DNA: TGTGCCAGCAGCCAAGTCCGAGAGACCCAGTACTTC
CDR3: CASSQVRETQYF

D: NA
J: TRBJ1-5
size: NA
V: TRBV28
DNA: TGTGCCAGCATCGATCAGGGAGGGCTCAATCAGCCCCAGCATTTT
CDR3: CASIDQGGLNQPQHF

D: TRBD1
J: TRBJ1-5
size: NA
V: TRBV25-1
DNA: TGTGCCAGCAGTGAATTCGGTCAGGGGGGTAATCAGCCCCAGCATTTT
CDR3: CASSEFGQGGNQPQHF

D: TRBD2
J: TRBJ2-7
size: NA
V: TRBV3-1/TRBV3-2
DNA: TGTGCCAGCAGCCACGGTGCTAGCGGCAGCTCCTACGAGCAGTACTTC
CDR3: CASSHGASGSSYEQYF

D: NA
J: TRBJ1-2
size: NA
V: TRBV7-9
DNA: TGTGCCAGCAGCCTCTACGCTAATTCTGGCTACACCTTC
CDR3: CASSLYANSGYTF

D: NA
J: TRBJ2-7
size: NA
V: TRBV5-1
DNA: TGCGCCAGCAGCCTGCGGGACAGTTCCTACGAGCAGTACTTC
CDR3: CASSLRDSSYEQYF

D: NA
J: TRBJ1-6
size: once
V: TRBV7-2
DNA: TGTGCCAGCAGCTTCCGGGGAATCTATAATTCACCCCTCCACTTT
CDR3: CASSFRGIYNSPLHF

D: TRBD2
J: TRBJ2-3
size: NA
V: TRBV24-1
DNA: TGTGCCACCAGTGACCTCGGACTAGCGGGGGACTTAGATACGCAGTATTTT
CDR3: CATSDLGLAGDLDTQYF

D: TRBD1
J: TRBJ2-3
size: NA
V: TRBV5-1
DNA: TGCGCCAGCAGCTTACAGGGGGCGGCAGATACGCAGTATTTT
CDR3: CASSLQGAADTQYF

D: TRBD1
J: TRBJ2-1
size: NA
V: TRBV24-1
DNA: TGTGCCACCAGTGACCGGGACAGGGGGCCCTACAATGAGCAGTTCTTC
CDR3: CATSDRDRGPYNEQFF

D: TRBD2
J: TRBJ2-7
size: NA
V: TRBV18
DNA: TGTGCCAGCTCACCTCCCGGACTAGCTTACGAGCAGTACTTC
CDR3: CASSPPGLAYEQYF

D: NA
J: TRBJ2-7
size: few
V: TRBV19
DNA: TGTGCCAGTAGTATAGGAAGGGCAGCGGGCTTCTACGAGCAGTACTTC
CDR3: CASSIGRAAGFYEQYF

D: NA
J: TRBJ2-7
size: NA
V: TRBV5-1
DNA: TGCGCCAGCAGCTTGGGGTGGACTACGCCCGCGGAGCAGTACTTC
CDR3: CASSLGWTTPAEQYF

D: NA
J: TRBJ1-2
size: NA
V: TRBV29-1
DNA: TGCAGCGTTGAGGTTGGGGGAGGCTATGGCTACACCTTC
CDR3: CSVEVGGGYGYTF

D: NA
J: TRBJ1-2
size: NA
V: TRBV28
DNA: TGTGCCAGCGAAAGCAACTATGGCTACACCTTC
CDR3: CASESNYGYTF

D: NA
J: TRBJ2-1
size: NA
V: TRBV11-3
DNA: TGTGCCAGCAGCTTAGAGACAGTACTAGCTAAGTCCGACAATGAGCAGTTCTTC
CDR3: CASSLETVLAKSDNEQFF

D: NA
J: TRBJ2-3
size: NA
V: TRBV24-1
DNA: TGTGCCACCAGTGATTCCCCAGGACGGGGATCGGATACGCAGTATTTT
CDR3: CATSDSPGRGSDTQYF

D: TRBD2
J: TRBJ2-7
size: NA
V: TRBV2
DNA: TGTGCCAGCAGAGAACTAGCGGGAGGGCCCTACGAGCAGTACTTC
CDR3: CASRELAGGPYEQYF

D: TRBD1
J: TRBJ1-2
size: NA
V: TRBV30
DNA: TGTGCCTGGAGTGGCGGACAGGGCAGGGCGGGCAACTATGGCTACACCTTC
CDR3: CAWSGGQGRAGNYGYTF

D: NA
J: TRBJ1-4
size: NA
V: TRBV18
DNA: TGTGCCAGCTCGCCTTACCTCGGGACTAATGAAAAACTGTTTTTT
CDR3: CASSPYLGTNEKLFF

D: NA
J: TRBJ2-3
size: NA
V: TRBV12-3/TRBV12-4
DNA: TGTGCCAGCAGTTTCGGCACAGATACGCAGTATTTT
CDR3: CASSFGTDTQYF

D: TRBD2
J: TRBJ2-1
size: NA
V: TRBV2
DNA: TGTGCCAGCCAAAGCGGGAGCGTGAATGAGCAGTTCTTC
CDR3: CASQSGSVNEQFF

D: TRBD2
J: TRBJ2-1
size: once
V: TRBV10-3
DNA: TGTGCCATCAGTGAGGATTATGGACTAGCGGTTCAACGGGGGGAGCAGTTCTTC
CDR3: CAISEDYGLAVQRGEQFF

D: TRBD1
J: TRBJ1-1
size: once
V: TRBV5-1
DNA: TGCGCCAGCAGCTTACAGGGACAGGGCGACACTGAAGCTTTCTTT
CDR3: CASSLQGQGDTEAFF

D: NA
J: TRBJ2-7
size: NA
V: TRBV28
DNA: TGTGCCAGCAGGCCCCCGGTTACCCTCAGGGGTGAGCAGTACTTC
CDR3: CASRPPVTLRGEQYF

D: TRBD2
J: TRBJ2-1
size: NA
V: TRBV7-9
DNA: TGTGCCAGCAGCAATCCTAGCGGGAGGGTGCATGAGCAGTTCTTC
CDR3: CASSNPSGRVHEQFF

D: NA
J: TRBJ2-2
size: NA
V: TRBV6-6
DNA: TGTGCCAGCAATGAACAGGGCAATGTAGCCGGGGAGCTGTTTTTT
CDR3: CASNEQGNVAGELFF

D: NA
J: TRBJ2-7
size: NA
V: TRBV10-3
DNA: TGTGCCACCAACCGGGACACCACCCATCTCGAGCAGTACTTC
CDR3: CATNRDTTHLEQYF

D: TRBD1
J: TRBJ2-7
size: NA
V: TRBV19
DNA: TGTGCCAGCCGGGACAGGGGCTCCTACGAGCAGTACTTC
CDR3: CASRDRGSYEQYF

D: TRBD2
J: TRBJ2-7
size: NA
V: TRBV28
DNA: TGTGCCAGCAGTTTAGGGGTAGCTAGCGGGAGGGCCGGCGAGCAGTACTTC
CDR3: CASSLGVASGRAGEQYF

D: NA
J: TRBJ1-1
size: NA
V: TRBV11-3
DNA: TGTGCCAGCAGCTTCTTGGAGGAAGCTTTCTTT
CDR3: CASSFLEEAFF

D: TRBD1
J: TRBJ1-2
size: NA
V: TRBV11-3
DNA: TGTGCCAGCAGCATAAGGACAGGGGGCCCATCCAGGGAGGGCTACACCTTC
CDR3: CASSIRTGGPSREGYTF

D: NA
J: TRBJ1-2
size: NA
V: TRBV6-5
DNA: TGTGCCAGCAGTCGTGGACAGCTCTCTAACTATGGCTACACCTTC
CDR3: CASSRGQLSNYGYTF

D: TRBD2
J: TRBJ2-7
size: NA
V: TRBV5-5
DNA: TGTGCCAGCAGCTCGACTAGCGGGAGGGCCAGCGAGCAGTACTTC
CDR3: CASSSTSGRASEQYF

D: TRBD2
J: TRBJ2-7
size: NA
V: TRBV2
DNA: TGTGCCAGCAGTGAAGGGACTAGCGGGAGAATCTACGAGCAGTACTTC
CDR3: CASSEGTSGRIYEQYF

D: TRBD2
J: TRBJ2-5
size: NA
V: TRBV3-1/TRBV3-2
DNA: TGTGCCAGCAGCCACCCGGGACTAGCCCAAGAGACCCAGTACTTC
CDR3: CASSHPGLAQETQYF

D: NA
J: TRBJ1-5
size: once
V: TRBV6-2/TRBV6-3
DNA: TGTGCCAGCAGTTACAGGGGAGGCGAGAGGGGCCTAATTCATTTT
CDR3: CASSYRGGERGLIHF

D: NA
J: TRBJ1-2
size: few
V: TRBV5-1
DNA: TGCGCCAGCAGCCCGTATGGGGGCGCCGACTATGGCTACACCTTC
CDR3: CASSPYGGADYGYTF

D: NA
J: TRBJ2-4
size: NA
V: TRBV12-2
DNA: TGTGCAAGGCGAGGGCAGGGGGTCAAAAACATTCAGTACTTC
CDR3: CARRGQGVKNIQYF

D: TRBD2
J: TRBJ2-7
size: NA
V: TRBV10-2
DNA: TGCGCCAGCAGCCCTAGTACTAGCGGGAACGAGCAGTACTTC
CDR3: CASSPSTSGNEQYF